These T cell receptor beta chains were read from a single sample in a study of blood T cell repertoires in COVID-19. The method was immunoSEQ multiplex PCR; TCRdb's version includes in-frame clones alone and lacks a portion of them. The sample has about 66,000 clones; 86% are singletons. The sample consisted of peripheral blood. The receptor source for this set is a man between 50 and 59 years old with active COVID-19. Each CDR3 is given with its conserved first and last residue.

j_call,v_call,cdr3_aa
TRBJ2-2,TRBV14,CASSFGLAGGRLTGELFF
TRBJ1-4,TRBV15,CATSRGRGQEEKLFF
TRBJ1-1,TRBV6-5,CASSTRQGTEAFF
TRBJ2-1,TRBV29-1,CSVVLGSGSYEQFF
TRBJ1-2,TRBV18,CASSPLKGGEDGYTF
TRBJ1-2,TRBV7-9,CASSFDREHYGYTF
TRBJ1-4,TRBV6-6,CASGLGQSYATNEKLFF
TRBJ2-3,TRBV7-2,CASSLALGLAGTGPSTDTQYF
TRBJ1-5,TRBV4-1,CASTERQGVNQPQHF
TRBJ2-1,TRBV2,CASQSSSYNEQFF
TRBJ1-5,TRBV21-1,CASSKAGLPGNQPQHF
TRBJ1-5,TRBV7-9,CASSFWNLGQGNQPQHF
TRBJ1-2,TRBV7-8,CASSLAGTGGLTF
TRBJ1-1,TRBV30,CACEGGERTEAFF
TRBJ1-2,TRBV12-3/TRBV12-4,CAPCGAANYGYTF
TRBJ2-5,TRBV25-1,CAKGTGEETQYF
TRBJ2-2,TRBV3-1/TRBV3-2,CASSLLAGGNTGELFF
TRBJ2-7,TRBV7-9,CASSPTVYEQYF
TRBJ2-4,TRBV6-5,CASSYSGQGAKNIQYF
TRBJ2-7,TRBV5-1,CASSSRGPYEQYF
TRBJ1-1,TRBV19,CASSRDRRENAEAFF
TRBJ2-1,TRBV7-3,CASSRQGHNEQFF
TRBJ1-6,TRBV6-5,CASVVAGANSPLHF
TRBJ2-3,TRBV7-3,CASSLGGGLDTQYF